This T cell receptor beta chain was captured in a study of T cell responses to AZD1222 COVID-19 vaccine. V was cut by 5 bases and J by 0 bases, with 18 bases left in between. Germline V lookup: CDR1 SGHRS, CDR2 YFSETQ. The CDR3 is made up of 18 amino acids. The protocol was immunoSEQ multiplex PCR, while the TCRdb copy is restricted to in-frame clones and leaves out a portion. The repertoire holds about 270,000 clones, with 85% to 95% as singletons. This clone was counted a single time. This clonotype was obtained from an adult who received the AZD1222 COVID-19 vaccine. Sequencing used peripheral blood, obtained 28 days after the second AZD1222 dose. The chain joins TRBV5-1 to TRBJ2-6; tentatively, D is TRBD2 (6 bases). The CDR3 DNA reads as TGCGCCAGCAGTTTCCGTGCGGGGCAAATCTCTGGGGCCAACGTCCTGACTTTC. Translated: CASSFRAGQISGANVLTF.